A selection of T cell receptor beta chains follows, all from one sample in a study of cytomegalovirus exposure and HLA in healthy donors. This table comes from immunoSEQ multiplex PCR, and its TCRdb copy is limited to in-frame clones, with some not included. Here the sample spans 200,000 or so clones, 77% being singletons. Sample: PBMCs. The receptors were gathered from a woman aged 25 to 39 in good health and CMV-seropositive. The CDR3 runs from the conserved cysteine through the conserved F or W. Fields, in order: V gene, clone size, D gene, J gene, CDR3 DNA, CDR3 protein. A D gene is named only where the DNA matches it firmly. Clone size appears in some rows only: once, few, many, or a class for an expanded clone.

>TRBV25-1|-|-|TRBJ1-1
TGTGCCAGCAGTGGTTCAGCCCGGCGGACTGAAGCTTTCTTT
CASSGSARRTEAFF
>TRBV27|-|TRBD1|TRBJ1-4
TGTGCCAGCAGCGTACAGGGGCCTAATGAAAAACTGTTTTTT
CASSVQGPNEKLFF
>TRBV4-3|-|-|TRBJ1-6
TGCGCCAGCAGCCAAGACAGGGTTAGTTCACCCCTCCACTTT
CASSQDRVSSPLHF
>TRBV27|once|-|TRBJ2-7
TGTGCCAGCGGCCGCACAGGGGGGGCCTACGAGCAGTACTTC
CASGRTGGAYEQYF
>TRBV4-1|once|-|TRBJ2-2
TGCGCCAGCAGCCTGGGACTTTCACGGGGCACCGGGGAGCTGTTTTTT
CASSLGLSRGTGELFF
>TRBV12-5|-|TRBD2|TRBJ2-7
TGTGCTGTCGGGGTGGCGGCCGGGGGGACCTACGAGCAGTACTTC
CAVGVAAGGTYEQYF
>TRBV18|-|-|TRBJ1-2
TGTGCCAGCTCCTCTAACTATGGCTACACCTTC
CASSSNYGYTF
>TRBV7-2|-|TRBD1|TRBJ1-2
TGTGCCAGCAGATTTCCGACAGGGGTTAACTATGGCTACACCTTC
CASRFPTGVNYGYTF
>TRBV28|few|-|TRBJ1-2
TGTGCCAGCAGTCTTCTACCGTTAATCGAGTACACCTTC
CASSLLPLIEYTF
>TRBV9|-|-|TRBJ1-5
TGTGCCAGCAGCGTAGCCCCCGGGGGGGTCTGGCCCCAGCACTTT
CASSVAPGGVWPQHF
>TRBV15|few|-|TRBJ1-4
TGTGCCACCAGCAGAGATCCGGGGAAAGGGAATGAAAAACTGTTTTTT
CATSRDPGKGNEKLFF
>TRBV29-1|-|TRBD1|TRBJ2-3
TGCAGCGTTGCTGGCCCGACAGGGGGCACAGATACGCAGTATTTT
CSVAGPTGGTDTQYF
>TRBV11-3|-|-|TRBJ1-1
TGTGCCAGCAGCTTAGGAGACAAGAACACTGAAGCTTTCTTT
CASSLGDKNTEAFF
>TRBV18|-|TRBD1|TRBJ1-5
TGTGCCAGCTCACCGAAGGGACAGGGAGGTCAGCCCCAGCATTTT
CASSPKGQGGQPQHF
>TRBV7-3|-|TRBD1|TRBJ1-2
TGTGCCAGCAGCCCCGGGACAGGGGTCGGCTACACCTTC
CASSPGTGVGYTF
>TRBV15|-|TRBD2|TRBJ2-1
TGTGCCACCAGCAGTGCACCGCCTCTCGGGGGGGAGCAGTTCTTC
CATSSAPPLGGEQFF
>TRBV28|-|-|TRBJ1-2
TGTGCCAGCAGTTTATTGAGGTTAAATAATGGCTACACCTTC
CASSLLRLNNGYTF
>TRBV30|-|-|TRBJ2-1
TGTGCCTGGAGTGGCGGGCCGGGTGAGCAGTTCTTC
CAWSGGPGEQFF
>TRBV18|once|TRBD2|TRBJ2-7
TGTGCCAGCGGGCAGGGACTAACTTACGAGCAGTACTTC
CASGQGLTYEQYF
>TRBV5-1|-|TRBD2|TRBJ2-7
TGCGCCAGCAGCAACGGACTAGCGGGGCCGTCCTACGAGCAGTACTTC
CASSNGLAGPSYEQYF
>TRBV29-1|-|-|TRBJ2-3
TGCAGCGATCTCCGGGAAGGCACAGATACGCAGTATTTT
CSDLREGTDTQYF
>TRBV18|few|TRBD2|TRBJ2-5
TGTGCCAGCTCACAATTTACCCTAGCGGGAGAGGAGACCCAGTACTTC
CASSQFTLAGEETQYF
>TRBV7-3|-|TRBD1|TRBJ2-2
TGTGCCAGCAGCTTAAACAGGGGAACCGGGGAGCTGTTTTTT
CASSLNRGTGELFF
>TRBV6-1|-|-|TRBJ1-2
TGTGCCAGCAGTGAGAGGGGGTATGGCTACACCTTC
CASSERGYGYTF
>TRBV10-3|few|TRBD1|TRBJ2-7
TGTTCAGGCGGGACAGGGACCTACGAGCAGTACTTC
CSGGTGTYEQYF
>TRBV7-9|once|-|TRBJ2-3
TGTGCCAGCAGCTCTTCCTCCGATACGCAGTATTTT
CASSSSSDTQYF
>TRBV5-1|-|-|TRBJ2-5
TGCGCCAGCAGCTTGGAAGGTAGCCTTGCCCAGTACTTC
CASSLEGSLAQYF
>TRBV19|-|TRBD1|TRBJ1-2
TGTGCCAGTAGTTGGACAGGGGTTGGCTACACCTTC
CASSWTGVGYTF
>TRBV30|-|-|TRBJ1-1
TGTACGGCGGTAACCGGGAACACTGAAGCTTTCTTT
CTAVTGNTEAFF
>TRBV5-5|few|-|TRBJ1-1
TGTGCCAGCAGCTTGGGGGGGCCCCGGACCACTGAAGCTTTCTTT
CASSLGGPRTTEAFF
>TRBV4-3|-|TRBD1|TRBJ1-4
TGCGCCAGCAGCCAAGAGGGACAGGGCAATGAAAAACTGTTTTTT
CASSQEGQGNEKLFF
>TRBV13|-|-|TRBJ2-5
TGTGCCAGCTCGGGGAATCCCGTACGGGAGACCCAGTACTTC
CASSGNPVRETQYF
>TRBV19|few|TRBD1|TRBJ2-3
TGTGCCAGTAGTACCCGGACAGGGGGGACAGATACGCAGTATTTT
CASSTRTGGTDTQYF
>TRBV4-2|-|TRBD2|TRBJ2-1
TGTGCCAGCAGCCAAGAGGGTAGCGGGAGAGGCAATGAGCAGTTCTTC
CASSQEGSGRGNEQFF
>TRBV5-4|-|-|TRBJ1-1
TGTGCCAGCAGCAGCCCGACACGGAACACTGAAGCTTTCTTT
CASSSPTRNTEAFF